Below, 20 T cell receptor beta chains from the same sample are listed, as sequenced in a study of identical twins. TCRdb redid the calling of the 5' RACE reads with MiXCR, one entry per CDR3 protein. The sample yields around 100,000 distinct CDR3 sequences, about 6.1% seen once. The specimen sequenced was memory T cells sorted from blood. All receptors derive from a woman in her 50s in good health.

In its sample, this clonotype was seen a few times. The CDR3 nucleotides are TGCGCCAGCAGCTTGGACGACCCGACTGAAGCTTTCTTT. Translation gives CASSLDDPTEAFF. V and J are TRBV5-1 and TRBJ1-1; D gene uncertain. V was trimmed by 0 bases and J by 5 bases, leaving 8 bases between them. The CDR3 length is 13 residues. CDR1 is SGHRS and CDR2 is YFSETQ in the germline V gene.

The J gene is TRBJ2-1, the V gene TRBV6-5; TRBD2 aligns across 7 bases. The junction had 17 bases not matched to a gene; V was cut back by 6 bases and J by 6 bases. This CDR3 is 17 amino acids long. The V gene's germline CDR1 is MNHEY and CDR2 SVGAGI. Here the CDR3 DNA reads TGTGCCAGCAGCCAAGGGGCGGGAGCTCTGTTGAGCAATGAGCAGTTCTTC. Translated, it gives CASSQGAGALLSNEQFF.

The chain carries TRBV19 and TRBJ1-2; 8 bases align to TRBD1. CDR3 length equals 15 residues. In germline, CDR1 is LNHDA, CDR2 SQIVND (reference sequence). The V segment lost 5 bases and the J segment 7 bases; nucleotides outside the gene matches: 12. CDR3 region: CASSSLGDRGGGYTF. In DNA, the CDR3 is TGTGCCAGTAGTTCCCTCGGAGACAGGGGCGGTGGCTACACCTTC.

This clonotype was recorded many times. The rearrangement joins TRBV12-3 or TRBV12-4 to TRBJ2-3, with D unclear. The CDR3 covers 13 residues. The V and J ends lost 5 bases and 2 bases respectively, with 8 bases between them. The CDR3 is CASSPRNTDTQYF. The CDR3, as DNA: TGTGCCAGCAGTCCCCGTAACACAGATACGCAGTATTTT.

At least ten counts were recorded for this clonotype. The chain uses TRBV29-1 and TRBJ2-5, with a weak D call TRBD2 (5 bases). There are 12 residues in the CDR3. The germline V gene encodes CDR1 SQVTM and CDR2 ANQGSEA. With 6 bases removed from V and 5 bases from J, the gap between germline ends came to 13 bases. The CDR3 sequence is CSVTPSYETQYF. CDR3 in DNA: TGCAGCGTCACCCCTAGCTATGAGACCCAGTACTTC.

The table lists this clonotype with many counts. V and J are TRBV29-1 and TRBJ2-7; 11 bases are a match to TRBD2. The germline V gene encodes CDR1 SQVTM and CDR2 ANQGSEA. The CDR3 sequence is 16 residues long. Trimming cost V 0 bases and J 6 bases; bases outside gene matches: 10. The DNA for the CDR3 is TGCAGCGTTGAAGAGGAGATTAGCGGGAGGGCCTTCGAGCAGTACTTC. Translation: CSVEEEISGRAFEQYF.

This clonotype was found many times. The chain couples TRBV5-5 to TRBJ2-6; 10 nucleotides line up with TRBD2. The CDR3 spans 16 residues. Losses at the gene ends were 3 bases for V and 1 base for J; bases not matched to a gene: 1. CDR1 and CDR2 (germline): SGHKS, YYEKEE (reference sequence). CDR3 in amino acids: CASSSSGSSGANVLTF. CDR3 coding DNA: TGTGCCAGCAGCTCTAGCGGGAGTTCTGGGGCCAACGTCCTGACTTTC.

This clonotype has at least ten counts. The CDR3 sequence: CASSDYTDGELFF. CDR3 nucleotides: TGTGCCAGCAGCGATTACACGGATGGGGAGCTGTTTTTT. The V call is TRBV4-2, the J call TRBJ2-2; unclear D gene. Germline V gene data show CDR1 as LGHNA and CDR2 as YNFKEQ. V dropped 5 bases and J dropped 8 bases, with 12 bases sitting between them. This CDR3 comprises 13 residues.

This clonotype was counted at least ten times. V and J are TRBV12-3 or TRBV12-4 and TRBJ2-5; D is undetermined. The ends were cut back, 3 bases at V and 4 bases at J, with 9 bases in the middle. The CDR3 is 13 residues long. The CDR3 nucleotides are TGTGCCAGCAGTTTTGGGCCTCGAGAGACCCAGTACTTC. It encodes CASSFGPRETQYF.

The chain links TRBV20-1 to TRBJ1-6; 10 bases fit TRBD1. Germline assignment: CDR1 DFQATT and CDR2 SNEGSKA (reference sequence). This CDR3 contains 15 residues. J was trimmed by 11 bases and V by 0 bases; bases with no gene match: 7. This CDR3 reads CSARDRGQGWTPLHF. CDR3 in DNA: TGCAGTGCTAGAGATAGGGGACAGGGGTGGACACCCCTCCACTTT.

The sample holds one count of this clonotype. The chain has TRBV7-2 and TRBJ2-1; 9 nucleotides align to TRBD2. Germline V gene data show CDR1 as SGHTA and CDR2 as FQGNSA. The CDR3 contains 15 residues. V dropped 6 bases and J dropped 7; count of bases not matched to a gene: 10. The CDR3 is CASRSRVAGENEQFF. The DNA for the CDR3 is TGTGCCAGCAGGTCCAGGGTAGCGGGAGAAAATGAGCAGTTCTTC.

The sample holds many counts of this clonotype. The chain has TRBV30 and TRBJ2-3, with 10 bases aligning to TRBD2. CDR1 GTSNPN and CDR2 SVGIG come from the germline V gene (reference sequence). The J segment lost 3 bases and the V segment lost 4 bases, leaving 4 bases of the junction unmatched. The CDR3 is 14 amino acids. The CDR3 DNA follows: TGTGCCTGGACAGCGGGAGGGCGGACAGATACGCAGTATTTT. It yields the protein CAWTAGGRTDTQYF.

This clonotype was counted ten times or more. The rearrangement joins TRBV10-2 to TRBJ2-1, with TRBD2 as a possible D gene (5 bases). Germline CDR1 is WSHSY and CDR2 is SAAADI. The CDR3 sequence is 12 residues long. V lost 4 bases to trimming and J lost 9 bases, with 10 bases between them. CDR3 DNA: TGCGCCAGCAGTGGAGGTGGACTTGAGCAGTTCTTC. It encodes CASSGGGLEQFF.

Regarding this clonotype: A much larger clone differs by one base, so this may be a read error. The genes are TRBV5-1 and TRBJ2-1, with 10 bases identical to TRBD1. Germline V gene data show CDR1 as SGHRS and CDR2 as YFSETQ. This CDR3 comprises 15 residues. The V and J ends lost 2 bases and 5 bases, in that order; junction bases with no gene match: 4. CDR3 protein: CASSLGQGGDNEQFF. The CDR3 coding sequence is TGCGCCAGCAGCTTAGGACAGGGGGGCGACAATGAGCAGTTCTTC.

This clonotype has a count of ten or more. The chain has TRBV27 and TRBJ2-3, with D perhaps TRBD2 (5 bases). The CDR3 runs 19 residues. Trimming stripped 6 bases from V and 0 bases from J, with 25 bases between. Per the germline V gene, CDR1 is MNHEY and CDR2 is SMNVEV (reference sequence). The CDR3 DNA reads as TGTGCCAGCAGGCAAACTAGGCTATATAGCGCGTCTAGCACAGATACGCAGTATTTT. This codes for CASRQTRLYSASSTDTQYF.

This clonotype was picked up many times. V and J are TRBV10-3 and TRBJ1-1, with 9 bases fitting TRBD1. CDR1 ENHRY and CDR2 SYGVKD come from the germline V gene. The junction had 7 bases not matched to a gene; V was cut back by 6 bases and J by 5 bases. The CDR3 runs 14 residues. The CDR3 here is CAIRGDRVETEAFF. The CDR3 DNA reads TGTGCCATCAGGGGGGACAGGGTAGAGACTGAAGCTTTCTTT.

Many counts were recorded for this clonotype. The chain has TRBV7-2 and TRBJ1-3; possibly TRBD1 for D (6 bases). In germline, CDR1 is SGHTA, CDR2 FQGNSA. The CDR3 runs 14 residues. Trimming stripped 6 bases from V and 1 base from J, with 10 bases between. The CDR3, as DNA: TGTGCCAGCAGGGAAGGGGGTTCTGGAAACACCATATATTTT. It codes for CASREGGSGNTIYF.

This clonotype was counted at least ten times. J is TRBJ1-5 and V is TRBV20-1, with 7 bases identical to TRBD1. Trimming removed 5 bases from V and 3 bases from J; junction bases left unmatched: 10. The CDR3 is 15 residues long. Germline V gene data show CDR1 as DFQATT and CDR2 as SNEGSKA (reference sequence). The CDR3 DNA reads TGCAGTGCTCTTCCCGGGACAGCTTACAATCAGCCCCAGCATTTT. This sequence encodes CSALPGTAYNQPQHF.

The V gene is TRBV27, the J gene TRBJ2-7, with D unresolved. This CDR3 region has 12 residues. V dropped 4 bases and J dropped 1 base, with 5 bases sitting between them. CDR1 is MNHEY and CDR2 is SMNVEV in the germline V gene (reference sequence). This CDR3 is CASSSQSYEQYF. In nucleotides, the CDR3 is TGTGCCAGCAGTTCCCAATCCTACGAGCAGTACTTC.

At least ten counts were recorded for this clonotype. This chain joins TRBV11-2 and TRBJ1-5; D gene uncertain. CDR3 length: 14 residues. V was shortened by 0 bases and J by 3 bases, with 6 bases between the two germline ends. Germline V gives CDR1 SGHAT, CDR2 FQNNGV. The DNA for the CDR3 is TGTGCCAGCAGCTTAGACGGCAACAATCAGCCCCAGCATTTT. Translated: CASSLDGNNQPQHF.